Here is one T cell receptor beta chain with its context. Its antigen remains unidentified. Unmatched junction bases numbered 9, after V lost 4 bases and J lost 5 bases. CDR1 and CDR2 from the germline V gene are PRHDT and FYEKMQ (reference sequence). The CDR3 extends over 15 amino acids. The data were produced by immunoSEQ multiplex PCR, yet TCRdb's version contains in-frame clones alone and is incomplete. This table has about 86,000 clones, roughly 90% appearing once. The sample originates from a study of T cell responses to AZD1222 COVID-19 vaccine. Study as a whole: Second doses at about 4 or about 12 weeks were pooled. Findings of the study overall: Donors were largely white British and mainly female; clonal diversity was possibly underestimated. It was only after the peak T cell response that any repertoires were sampled.

The clonotype comes from an adult in good health. The V and J genes are TRBV13 and TRBJ2-7, with 9 bases fitting TRBD1. Specimen: peripheral blood, collected on day 0 of AZD1222 vaccination. This chain's CDR3 is CASSWPGQGINEQYF. The CDR3, as DNA: TGTGCCAGCAGCTGGCCGGGACAGGGTATCAACGAGCAGTACTTC.